This is a list of T cell receptor beta chains from one sample in a study of cytomegalovirus exposure and HLA in healthy donors. Profiling relied on immunoSEQ multiplex PCR, and the TCRdb table lists in-frame clones only, not all of them. The sample includes about 140,000 clones, roughly 65% of them seen just once. Sequences were obtained from PBMCs. The source of these receptors is a man aged 55 to 70 in good health and CMV-seronegative. Each CDR3 is given with its conserved first and last residue. D genes are given only for firm matches. Clone size, where shown, is once, few, many, or a class for clones that have expanded.

d_call,v_call,clone_size,j_call,cdr3_nt,cdr3_aa
NA,TRBV30,NA,TRBJ2-2,TGTGCCTGGAGTTTTCTAAGCGCCGGGGAGCTGTTTTTT,CAWSFLSAGELFF
NA,TRBV19,NA,TRBJ2-5,TGTGCCAGTAGTATCGGGGAACAGGGCCAAGAGACCCAGTACTTC,CASSIGEQGQETQYF
NA,TRBV28,NA,TRBJ1-5,TGTGCCCCCAGGGGTAGCAATCAGCCCCAGCATTTT,CAPRGSNQPQHF
TRBD1,TRBV10-3,NA,TRBJ2-7,TGTGCCAGCCGGACAGGGGGCGGCGAGCAGTACTTC,CASRTGGGEQYF
TRBD1,TRBV6-5,NA,TRBJ2-7,TGTGCCAGCAGTTATGGCGACAGGGGCTACGAGCAGTACTTC,CASSYGDRGYEQYF
TRBD2,TRBV5-6,NA,TRBJ2-3,TGTGCCAGCAGCTTGCCCCTAGCGGGGACAGATACGCAGTATTTT,CASSLPLAGTDTQYF
TRBD2,TRBV4-3,few,TRBJ2-3,TGCGCCAGCAGCCCTCAAACTAGCGGAGATACGCAGTATTTT,CASSPQTSGDTQYF
TRBD2,TRBV4-2,NA,TRBJ2-2,TGTGCCAGCAGCCAAGAGTGGGGGGGCACCGGGGAGCTGTTTTTT,CASSQEWGGTGELFF
NA,TRBV15,NA,TRBJ2-6,TGTGCCACCAGCAGAGTCGGAGGCCCCGGGGCCAACGTCCTGACTTTC,CATSRVGGPGANVLTF
TRBD1,TRBV7-6,NA,TRBJ2-1,TGTGCCAGCAGCTTAGCCCCGGGACAGGGTTTCAATGAGCAGTTCTTC,CASSLAPGQGFNEQFF
NA,TRBV2,NA,TRBJ1-5,TGTGCCAGCAGTGAAGGTATTAGGGAGGATCAGCCCCAGCATTTT,CASSEGIREDQPQHF
TRBD1,TRBV15,NA,TRBJ2-7,TGTGCCACCAGCATACCGGGACAGGGGAAATACGAGCAGTACTTC,CATSIPGQGKYEQYF
NA,TRBV7-9,NA,TRBJ2-6,TGTGCCAGCAGCTTAGTCGGGTTCTCTGGGGCCAACGTCCTGACTTTC,CASSLVGFSGANVLTF
NA,TRBV30,NA,TRBJ1-1,TGTGCCTGGACTCCGTTCACTGAAGCTTTCTTT,CAWTPFTEAFF
NA,TRBV7-9,once,TRBJ1-1,TGTGCCAGCAGCCTCAGGGGAGACACTGAAGCTTTCTTT,CASSLRGDTEAFF
NA,TRBV15,few,TRBJ2-5,TGTGCCACCAGCAGAGCGGTAAGAGAGACCCAGTACTTC,CATSRAVRETQYF
NA,TRBV12-5,NA,TRBJ1-1,TGTGCTAGTGGTTTGCGGGTCGGCTCTGAAGCTTTCTTT,CASGLRVGSEAFF
TRBD2,TRBV5-4,NA,TRBJ2-7,TGTGCCAGCAGGCGGGACTACCCGACTAGCGGGAAACCCTACGAGCAGTACTTC,CASRRDYPTSGKPYEQYF
TRBD2,TRBV27,few,TRBJ2-7,TGTGCCACGGCGGGAGGCACCCGGTACGAGCAGTACTTC,CATAGGTRYEQYF
NA,TRBV5-4,NA,TRBJ2-1,TGTGCCAGCAGCTTCGGAGGTGGCGCTTTTAAAGAGCAGTTCTTC,CASSFGGGAFKEQFF
TRBD1,TRBV6-1,NA,TRBJ2-7,TGTGCCAGCAGTGGAACAGGGGACTACGAGCAGTACTTC,CASSGTGDYEQYF
NA,TRBV30,NA,TRBJ1-2,TGTGCCTGGAGGACAGACTATGGCTACACCTTC,CAWRTDYGYTF
TRBD1,TRBV11-2,NA,TRBJ1-5,TGTGCCAGCAGCACCGACAGGGACCAGCCCCAGCATTTT,CASSTDRDQPQHF
NA,TRBV23-1,NA,TRBJ1-3,TGCGCCAGCAGTCAATCGTATTTCGAGAGATACTCTGGAAACACCATATATTTT,CASSQSYFERYSGNTIYF
TRBD2,TRBV5-1,NA,TRBJ2-1,TGCGCCAGCAGCTTGGCTGGGACTAGCGGGAGGGTCACCTACAATGAGCAGTTCTTC,CASSLAGTSGRVTYNEQFF
NA,TRBV9,NA,TRBJ2-2,TGTGCCAGCAGCGTAGCGGCGAACACCGGGGAGCTGTTTTTT,CASSVAANTGELFF
TRBD2,TRBV7-9,NA,TRBJ2-3,TGTGCCAGCAGCTTAGGGTCGGCTAGCGGGAGAGAAGATACGCAGTATTTT,CASSLGSASGREDTQYF
TRBD1,TRBV10-3,NA,TRBJ2-6,TGTGCCATCAGTCCCGGGACAGGGTTCGGGGCCAACGTCCTGACTTTC,CAISPGTGFGANVLTF
NA,TRBV28,few,TRBJ2-7,TGTGCCAGCAGGCCTCTAAGCTCAAGCTACGAGCAGTACTTC,CASRPLSSSYEQYF
NA,TRBV29-1,NA,TRBJ1-1,TGCAGCGTGTCCCCCCCGAGGAACACTGAAGCTTTCTTT,CSVSPPRNTEAFF
TRBD2,TRBV5-1,NA,TRBJ2-1,TGCGCCAGCAGCATGGGACTAGCGGACTACAATGAGCAGTTCTTC,CASSMGLADYNEQFF
TRBD1,TRBV7-3,NA,TRBJ1-1,TGTGCCAGCAGCTTGATCCGACAGGGGAACACTGAAGCTTTCTTT,CASSLIRQGNTEAFF
NA,TRBV18,once,TRBJ1-5,TGTGCCAGCTCACCACCGGGAGAGGGCAATCAGCCCCAGCATTTT,CASSPPGEGNQPQHF
NA,TRBV30,NA,TRBJ1-2,TGTGCCTCCAGATCTCAGGTTCCCCTCTATGGCTACCCCTTC,CASRSQVPLYGYPF
TRBD1,TRBV5-1,NA,TRBJ1-1,TGCGCCAGCAGCAGGAAGGGGGCGAACACTGAAGCTTTCTTT,CASSRKGANTEAFF
NA,TRBV10-3,NA,TRBJ2-1,TGTGCCATCAGTGCACGGGAGCGGTACAATGAGCAGTTCTTC,CAISARERYNEQFF
NA,TRBV30,NA,TRBJ1-5,TGTGCCTGGAGGCCCAGGGCAGATCAGCCCCAGCATTTT,CAWRPRADQPQHF
NA,TRBV6-6,NA,TRBJ1-1,TGTGCCAGCAGTGAGGGGGTTAACACTGAAGCTTTCTTT,CASSEGVNTEAFF
TRBD1,TRBV7-9,NA,TRBJ2-3,TGTGCCAGCAGCCTTGACAGGGACACAGATACGCAGTATTTT,CASSLDRDTDTQYF
TRBD1,TRBV7-3,few,TRBJ2-2,TGTGCCAGCAGCTTATTTGGGACAGCGAACACCGGGGAGCTGTTTTTT,CASSLFGTANTGELFF
NA,TRBV19,NA,TRBJ1-1,TGTGCCAGTAGAACAGGGTTGACTGAAGCTTTCTTT,CASRTGLTEAFF
NA,TRBV4-2,NA,TRBJ1-4,TGTGCCAGCAGCCAGGGCGGACAGAAGAATGAAAAACTGTTTTTT,CASSQGGQKNEKLFF
TRBD2,TRBV6-4,NA,TRBJ2-3,TGTGCCAGCAGCACCTTAGCGGGAGGCGACACAGATACGCAGTATTTT,CASSTLAGGDTDTQYF
NA,TRBV30,NA,TRBJ1-1,TGTGCCTGGAGTGAGCCCAGCAGCGTAGCTTTCTTT,CAWSEPSSVAFF
NA,TRBV7-2,NA,TRBJ2-7,TGTGCCAGCAGCTTACCGGCAGGGGTGTACGAGCAGTACTTC,CASSLPAGVYEQYF
TRBD2,TRBV18,NA,TRBJ2-5,TGTGCCAGCGCCGGACTAGCGGAGGGAGAGACCCAGTACTTC,CASAGLAEGETQYF
TRBD1,TRBV6-1,NA,TRBJ2-1,TGTGCCAGCACTCGGGACAGTCGCTCCTACAATGAGCAGTTCTTC,CASTRDSRSYNEQFF
TRBD2,TRBV5-1,NA,TRBJ2-1,TGCGCCAGCAGCGCCGGACTAGCGGGAAAGGATGAGCAGTTCTTC,CASSAGLAGKDEQFF
NA,TRBV27,NA,TRBJ1-2,TGTGCCAGCAGTTCAGGGGCCCCCCTCACTAACTATGGCTACACCTTC,CASSSGAPLTNYGYTF
TRBD1,TRBV19,NA,TRBJ1-5,TGTGCCAGTAGTTCCGCCCGGACAGGAGGCAATCAGCCCCAGCATTTT,CASSSARTGGNQPQHF
NA,TRBV11-3,few,TRBJ2-1,TGTGCCAGCAGCCTGGGAGAGGGGGGGACTACGGACAATGAGCAGTTCTTC,CASSLGEGGTTDNEQFF
TRBD2,TRBV27,NA,TRBJ2-5,TGTGCCAGCAGTCTGAATAGCGGGAGCCACCAAGAGACCCAGTACTTC,CASSLNSGSHQETQYF
TRBD2,TRBV7-3,NA,TRBJ2-3,TGTGCCAGCAGCTTTACGGGAGGCCCCACAGATACGCAGTATTTT,CASSFTGGPTDTQYF
NA,TRBV15,NA,TRBJ1-1,TGTGCCACCAGCAGAGTAGACGGGATCACTGAAGCTTTCTTT,CATSRVDGITEAFF
NA,TRBV4-2,NA,TRBJ1-5,TGTGCCAGCAGCCAAAATCTCCGAACAGTCTATCAGCCCCAGCATTTT,CASSQNLRTVYQPQHF
TRBD2,TRBV7-2,NA,TRBJ2-5,TGTGCCAGCAGTCCGACTAGCGGGAGAGGAGAGACCCAGTACTTC,CASSPTSGRGETQYF
NA,TRBV20-1,NA,TRBJ1-1,TGCAGTGCCCCAGGGAACACTGAAGCTTTCTTT,CSAPGNTEAFF
TRBD2,TRBV2,NA,TRBJ2-7,TGTGCCAGCTCGGGACTAGCGAACTCCTACGAGCAGTACTTC,CASSGLANSYEQYF
TRBD2,TRBV2,NA,TRBJ2-2,TGTGCCAGCAGTCTACGGACTAGCGCGGCGGAGCTGTTTTTT,CASSLRTSAAELFF
TRBD2,TRBV5-1,few,TRBJ2-3,TGCGCCAGCAGCCAAGGACTAGCGGATGGGGGCACAGATACGCAGTATTTT,CASSQGLADGGTDTQYF